This T cell receptor (beta chain) appears in the sequencing data of a study of blood T cell repertoires in COVID-19. For the study at large: In each case, the material was cDNA or gDNA derived from T cells, B-cell-depleted T cells, or PBMCs.

Authors' data handling: Estimates of nucleated cell counts were drawn from the amplification of reference gene primers. The protocol was immunoSEQ multiplex PCR, while the TCRdb copy is restricted to in-frame clones and leaves out a portion. That table gives V, J and clone size, and the DNA gave D and trimming. The sample shows approximately 140,000 clones, approximately 80% of them seen only once. Per germline, CDR1 MGHRA and CDR2 YSYEKL. V lost 4 bases, J lost 4 bases, and 8 bases stayed unmatched. The CDR3 is 16 residues long. The sequence came from a man between 50 and 59 years old with acute or convalescent COVID-19. The sequenced sample consisted of peripheral blood. The rearrangement joins TRBV4-1 to TRBJ1-1, with 11 nucleotides matching TRBD1. The CDR3 nucleotides are TGCGCCAGCAGCCCCGAAACCGGGACAGGGGGCACTGAAGCTTTCTTT. The encoded protein is CASSPETGTGGTEAFF.